The 22 T cell receptor beta chains given below trace back to one sample, sequenced in a study of CD8 T cells in Susac syndrome. An input of 0.5 to 1 ug of RNA was subjected to reverse transcription using random hexamers. TCRdb reprocessed the immunoSEQ multiplex PCR reads with MiXCR, giving one entry per CDR3 protein. The sample records approximately 190,000 distinct CDR3 sequences, about 96% being singletons. Material for sequencing was CD4+ T cells from PBMCs. The receptor set was obtained from a human donor with multiple sclerosis.

The rearrangement joins TRBV12-3 or TRBV12-4 to TRBJ2-1; no definite D call. CDR3 length equals 14 residues. V gave up 0 bases and J gave up 6 bases, with 9 bases separating them. The CDR3 here is CASSLALVVNEQFF. The CDR3 DNA sequence: TGTGCCAGCAGTTTAGCCCTAGTAGTCAATGAGCAGTTCTTC.

V gene TRBV9 combines with J gene TRBJ2-5, with D uncertain. The CDR3 contains 12 residues. The germline gives CDR1 SGDLS, CDR2 YYNGEE. V lost 4 bases, J lost 7 bases, and 11 bases lay in between. The CDR3 protein is CASSYDTGTQYF. As DNA, the CDR3 is TGTGCCAGCAGCTACGACACTGGGACCCAGTACTTC. Together with reference TRBV9 and TRBJ2-5, the CDR3 gives the full variable domain: DSGVTQTPKHLITATGQRVTLRCSPRSGDLSVYWYQQSLDQGLQFLIQYYNGEERAKGNILERFSAQQFPDLHSELNLSSLELGDSALYFCASSYDTGTQYFGPGTRLLVL.

This chain uses TRBV6-5 with TRBJ2-7; possible D gene TRBD2, 6 bases. The CDR3 is made up of 14 amino acids. Deletions cut 5 bases from V and 7 bases from J, with 18 bases between. Germline V gives CDR1 MNHEY, CDR2 SVGAGI. In DNA, the CDR3 is TGTGCCAGCAGTAATCATGACAGTGGAGGGGAGCAGTACTTC. It translates to CASSNHDSGGEQYF.

CDR3 DNA: TGCAGTGCTGTCACTGGCAGCGGGGCCTACGAGCAGTACTTC. It translates to CSAVTGSGAYEQYF. This chain joins TRBV20-1 and TRBJ2-7, with 7 bases identical to TRBD2. Trimming removed 5 bases from V and 2 bases from J; junction bases left unmatched: 9. Germline loops: CDR1 DFQATT, CDR2 SNEGSKA (reference sequence). The CDR3 covers 14 residues.

CDR3 sequence reads: CASTIGYGYTF. In DNA form, the CDR3 reads TGTGCCAGCACCATAGGCTATGGCTACACCTTC. The chain links TRBV6-6 to TRBJ1-2; D unclear. V lost 7 bases and J lost 4, with 7 bases in between. The CDR3 totals 11 residues. CDR1 and CDR2 from the germline V gene are MNHNY and SVGAGI (reference sequence).

In nucleotides, the CDR3 is TGCAGTGCTACCCCCAGACAGTACGAGCAGTACTTC. As protein: CSATPRQYEQYF. The chain links TRBV20-1 to TRBJ2-7, with a weak D call TRBD1 (5 bases). V lost 4 bases to trimming and J lost 4 bases, with 11 bases between them. The CDR3 consists of 12 residues. CDR1 is DFQATT, CDR2 SNEGSKA, per germline (reference sequence).

The chain combines TRBV30 with TRBJ2-5; D perhaps matches TRBD2 (6 bases). Germline assignment: CDR1 GTSNPN and CDR2 SVGIG (reference sequence). CDR3 length: 12 amino acids. The V end lost 2 bases, the J end lost 4 bases, and 8 bases lay between the germline ends. Here the CDR3 reads CAWSPRGETQYF. CDR3 DNA: TGTGCCTGGAGTCCGCGGGGAGAGACCCAGTACTTC.

The gene calls are TRBV2 and TRBJ1-5; 9 bases line up with TRBD1. Unmatched junction bases numbered 5, after V lost 7 bases and J lost 7 bases. The CDR3 sequence is 13 residues long. CDR1 and CDR2 from the germline V gene are SNHLY and FYNNEI. This CDR3 is CASTWTGEQPQHF. The CDR3, as DNA: TGTGCCAGCACCTGGACAGGGGAGCAGCCCCAGCATTTT. The whole variable domain, filled in from reference TRBV2 and TRBJ1-5, reads EPEVTQTPSHQVTQMGQEVILRCVPISNHLYFYWYRQILGQKVEFLVSFYNNEISEKSEIFDDQFSVERPDGSNFTLKIRSTKLEDSAMYFCASTWTGEQPQHFGDGTRLSIL.

This sequence joins TRBV29-1 and TRBJ2-1; the D call may be TRBD1 or TRBD2 (6 bases each). Per the germline V gene, CDR1 is SQVTM and CDR2 is ANQGSEA. The V gene lost 4 bases and the J gene lost 2 bases, with 9 bases spanning the gap. The CDR3 is 13 amino acids. CDR3 bases: TGCAGCGTTGGGCGGGACACCTACAATGAGCAGTTCTTC. Encoded protein: CSVGRDTYNEQFF.

In nucleotides, the CDR3 is TGTGCCAGCAGCCAAGACGCCTGGGCGGGGAATGAGCAGTTCTTC. It translates to CASSQDAWAGNEQFF. The chain joins TRBV14 to TRBJ2-1; possible D gene TRBD2, 6 bases. The germline V gene encodes CDR1 SGHDN and CDR2 FVKESK. V lost 0 bases to trimming and J lost 7 bases, with 13 bases between them. The CDR3 length is 15 residues.

This rearrangement joins TRBV18 to TRBJ1-1; possibly TRBD1 for D (5 bases). V lost 8 bases to trimming and J lost 3 bases, with 19 bases between them. Germline CDR1 is KGHSH and CDR2 is LQKENI. The CDR3 extends over 15 amino acids. The CDR3 coding sequence is TGTGCCAGCCTACAAACCGGGACTCCGGACACTGAAGCTTTCTTT. As protein: CASLQTGTPDTEAFF.

The chain employs TRBV3-1 and TRBJ2-5; D is ambiguous. The germline V gene encodes CDR1 LGHDT and CDR2 YNNKEL (reference sequence). This CDR3 has 15 residues. Trimming took off 4 bases at V and 5 bases at J, with 17 bases between the two ends. CDR3 region: CASSLSREALETQYF. In DNA, the CDR3 is TGTGCCAGCAGCCTATCCCGTGAGGCGCTTGAGACCCAGTACTTC.

This rearrangement joins TRBV7-9 to TRBJ1-5, with no clear D. This CDR3 region has 13 residues. Germline loops: CDR1 SEHNR, CDR2 FQNEAQ (reference sequence). V gave up 1 base and J gave up 5 bases, with 6 bases separating them. The CDR3 nucleotides are TGTGCCAGCAGCTTAGGGGAAGATCAGCCCCAGCATTTT. This gives the protein CASSLGEDQPQHF.

The chain combines TRBV4-2 with TRBJ2-7; D uncertain. V gave up 1 base and J gave up 3 bases, with 13 bases separating them. Germline V gene lookup returns CDR1 LGHNA and CDR2 YNFKEQ. This CDR3 has 15 residues. In DNA, the CDR3 is TGTGCCAGCAGCCAAGCCGCCGGCACGGACTACGAGCAGTACTTC. Translated: CASSQAAGTDYEQYF.

The chain links TRBV7-3 to TRBJ2-1; 7 bases align to TRBD1. Germline values: CDR1 SGHTA, CDR2 FQGTGA. Trimming removed 6 bases from V and 5 bases from J; junction bases left unmatched: 4. The CDR3 covers 13 residues. Here the CDR3 DNA reads TGTGCCAGCAGGGCCGGGACAGACAATGAGCAGTTCTTC. It codes for CASRAGTDNEQFF.

The chain couples TRBV29-1 to TRBJ2-3; TRBD2 is a possible D gene (6 bases). This CDR3 region has 11 residues. Deletions cut 6 bases from V and 4 bases from J, with 8 bases between. Germline CDR1 SQVTM, CDR2 ANQGSEA. The DNA for the CDR3 is TGCAGCGTACCTAGCGCAGATACGCAGTATTTT. Translation: CSVPSADTQYF.

The rearrangement uses TRBV20-1 and TRBJ1-2; D possibly corresponds to TRBD1 (6 bases). From germline, CDR1 is DFQATT and CDR2 SNEGSKA (reference sequence). The CDR3 is made up of 17 amino acids. V lost 1 base to trimming and J lost 5 bases, with 23 bases between them. DNA for the CDR3: TGCAGTGCTAGAGTCGTCCCCGGGACACCGAGTTCGTATGGCTACACCTTC. It specifies CSARVVPGTPSSYGYTF.

J is TRBJ2-7 and V is TRBV24-1; 8 nucleotides align to TRBD1. Germline V lookup: CDR1 KGHDR, CDR2 SFDVKD. The CDR3 is 13 residues long. Trimming removed 6 bases from V and 5 bases from J; junction bases left unmatched: 5. The CDR3 spells CATSPGGENEQYF. The DNA of the CDR3 is TGTGCCACCAGTCCAGGGGGCGAGAACGAGCAGTACTTC.

The genes are TRBV18 and TRBJ2-1; maybe TRBD2 (6 bases). Trimming cost V 0 bases and J 6 bases, with 6 bases left between them. This CDR3 has 13 residues. Germline V gene lookup returns CDR1 KGHSH and CDR2 LQKENI. The CDR3 nucleotides are TGTGCCAGCTCACCACCTAGCGGCAATGAGCAGTTCTTC. It specifies CASSPPSGNEQFF.

The chain combines TRBV7-3 with TRBJ2-3; D not resolved. The CDR3 spans 13 residues. Looked up from germline, CDR1 is SGHTA and CDR2 is FQGTGA. Trimming removed 0 bases at V and 2 bases at J, with 3 bases between. CDR3 nucleotide sequence: TGTGCCAGCAGCTTAACCCCCACAGATACGCAGTATTTT. Its protein is CASSLTPTDTQYF.

This clonotype is a singleton in its sample. V and J are TRBV12-3 or TRBV12-4 and TRBJ2-3; D not certain. The CDR3 consists of 12 residues. V was shortened by 7 bases and J by 6 bases, with 11 bases between the two germline ends. In nucleotides, the CDR3 is TGTGCCAGCACCAGGATCGGGGATACGCAGTATTTT. It specifies CASTRIGDTQYF.

This chain connects TRBV2 to TRBJ1-1; 9 nucleotides line up with TRBD1. J was trimmed by 5 bases and V by 6 bases; bases with no gene match: 13. This CDR3 is 16 amino acids long. Germline V gene lookup returns CDR1 SNHLY and CDR2 FYNNEI. DNA of the CDR3: TGTGCCAGCAGCCGGAGAATACAGGGGGCAGTTACTGAAGCTTTCTTT. This sequence encodes CASSRRIQGAVTEAFF.